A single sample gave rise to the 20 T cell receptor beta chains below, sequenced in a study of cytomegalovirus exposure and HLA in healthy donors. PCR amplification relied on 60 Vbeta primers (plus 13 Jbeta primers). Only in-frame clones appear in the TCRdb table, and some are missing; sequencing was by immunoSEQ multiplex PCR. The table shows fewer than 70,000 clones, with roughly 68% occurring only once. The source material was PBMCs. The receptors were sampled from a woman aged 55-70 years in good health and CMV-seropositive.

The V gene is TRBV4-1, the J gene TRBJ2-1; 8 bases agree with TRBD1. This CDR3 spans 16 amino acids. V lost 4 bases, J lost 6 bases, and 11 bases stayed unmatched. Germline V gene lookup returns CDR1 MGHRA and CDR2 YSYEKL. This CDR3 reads CASSLRTGRFGNEQFF. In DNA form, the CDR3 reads TGCGCCAGCAGCCTCCGGACAGGGAGGTTTGGCAATGAGCAGTTCTTC.

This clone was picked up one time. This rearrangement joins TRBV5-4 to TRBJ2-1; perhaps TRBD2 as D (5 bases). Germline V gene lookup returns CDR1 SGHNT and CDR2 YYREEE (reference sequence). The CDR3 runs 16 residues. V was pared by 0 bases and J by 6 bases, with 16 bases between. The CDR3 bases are TGTGCCAGCAGCTTGGAAACTAGTGCGGTAGGCAATGAGCAGTTCTTC. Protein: CASSLETSAVGNEQFF.

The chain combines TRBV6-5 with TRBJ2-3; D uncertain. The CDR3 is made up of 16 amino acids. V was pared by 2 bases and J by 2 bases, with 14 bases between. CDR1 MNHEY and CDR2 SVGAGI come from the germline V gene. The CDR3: CASSYDHPRSTDTQYF. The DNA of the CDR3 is TGTGCCAGCAGTTACGATCACCCTAGATCCACAGATACGCAGTATTTT.

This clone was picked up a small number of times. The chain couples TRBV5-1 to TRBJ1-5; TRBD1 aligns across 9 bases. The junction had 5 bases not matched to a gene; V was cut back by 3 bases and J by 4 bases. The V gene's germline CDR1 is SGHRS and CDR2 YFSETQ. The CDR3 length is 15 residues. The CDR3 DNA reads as TGCGCCAGCAGCTCGGGGACAGGGATTAATCAGCCCCAGCATTTT. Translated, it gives CASSSGTGINQPQHF.

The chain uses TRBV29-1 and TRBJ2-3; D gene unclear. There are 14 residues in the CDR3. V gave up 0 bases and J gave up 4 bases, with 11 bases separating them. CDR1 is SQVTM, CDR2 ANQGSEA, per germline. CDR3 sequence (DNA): TGCAGCGTTGAAGATTCCCCCCTTCCAGATACGCAGTATTTT. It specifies CSVEDSPLPDTQYF.

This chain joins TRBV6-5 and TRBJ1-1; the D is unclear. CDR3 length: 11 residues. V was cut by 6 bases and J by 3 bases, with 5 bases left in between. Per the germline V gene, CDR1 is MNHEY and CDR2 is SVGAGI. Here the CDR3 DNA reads TGTGCCAGCAGGTATCACACTGAAGCTTTCTTT. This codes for CASRYHTEAFF.

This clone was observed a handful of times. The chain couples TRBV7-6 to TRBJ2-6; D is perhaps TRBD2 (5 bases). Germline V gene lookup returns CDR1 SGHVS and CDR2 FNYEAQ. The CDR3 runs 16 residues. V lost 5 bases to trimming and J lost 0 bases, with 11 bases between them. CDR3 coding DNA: TGTGCCAGCAGCCCTTACGGGAACTCTGGGGCCAACGTCCTGACTTTC. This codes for CASSPYGNSGANVLTF.

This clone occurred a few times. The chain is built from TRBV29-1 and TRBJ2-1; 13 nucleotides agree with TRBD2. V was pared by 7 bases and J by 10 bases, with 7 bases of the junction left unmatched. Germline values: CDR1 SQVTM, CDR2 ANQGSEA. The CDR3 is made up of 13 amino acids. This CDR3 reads CSGTSGGAREQFF. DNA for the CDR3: TGCAGCGGAACTAGCGGGGGGGCGAGGGAGCAGTTCTTC.

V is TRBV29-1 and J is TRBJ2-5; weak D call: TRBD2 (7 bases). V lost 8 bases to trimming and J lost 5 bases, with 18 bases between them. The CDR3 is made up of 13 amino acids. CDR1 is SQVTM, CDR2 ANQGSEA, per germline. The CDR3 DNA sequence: TGCAGCCTCTGGGGGGGCATCGGGGAGACCCAGTACTTC. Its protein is CSLWGGIGETQYF.

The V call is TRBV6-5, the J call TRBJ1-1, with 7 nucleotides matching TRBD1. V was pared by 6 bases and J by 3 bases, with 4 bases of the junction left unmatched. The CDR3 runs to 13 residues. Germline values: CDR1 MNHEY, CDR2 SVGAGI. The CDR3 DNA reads TGTGCCAGCAGCCGACAGGGAGACACTGAAGCTTTCTTT. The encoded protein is CASSRQGDTEAFF.

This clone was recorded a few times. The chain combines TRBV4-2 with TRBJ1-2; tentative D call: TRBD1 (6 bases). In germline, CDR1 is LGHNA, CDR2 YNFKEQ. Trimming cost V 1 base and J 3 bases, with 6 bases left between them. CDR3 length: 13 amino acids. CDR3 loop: CASSQGTDYGYTF. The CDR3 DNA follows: TGTGCCAGCAGCCAAGGGACAGACTATGGCTACACCTTC.

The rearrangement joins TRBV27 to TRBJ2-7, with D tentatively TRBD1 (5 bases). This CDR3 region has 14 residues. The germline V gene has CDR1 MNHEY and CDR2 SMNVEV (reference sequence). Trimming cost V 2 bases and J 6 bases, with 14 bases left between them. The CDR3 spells CASSLNGAPSEQYF. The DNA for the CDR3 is TGTGCCAGCAGTTTAAATGGGGCCCCCTCCGAGCAGTACTTC.

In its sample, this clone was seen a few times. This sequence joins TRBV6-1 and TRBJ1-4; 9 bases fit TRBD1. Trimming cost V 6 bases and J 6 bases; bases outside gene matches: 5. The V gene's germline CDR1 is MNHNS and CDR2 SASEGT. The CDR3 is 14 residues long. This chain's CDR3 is CASREDRGHEKLFF. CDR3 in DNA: TGTGCCAGCAGAGAGGACAGGGGACATGAAAAACTGTTTTTT.

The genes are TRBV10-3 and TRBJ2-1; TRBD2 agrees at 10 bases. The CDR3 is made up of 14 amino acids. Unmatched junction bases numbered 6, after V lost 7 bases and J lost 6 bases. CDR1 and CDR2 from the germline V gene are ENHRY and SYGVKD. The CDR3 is CAIKRASGGNEQFF. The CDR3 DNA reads TGTGCCATCAAACGGGCTAGCGGGGGCAATGAGCAGTTCTTC.

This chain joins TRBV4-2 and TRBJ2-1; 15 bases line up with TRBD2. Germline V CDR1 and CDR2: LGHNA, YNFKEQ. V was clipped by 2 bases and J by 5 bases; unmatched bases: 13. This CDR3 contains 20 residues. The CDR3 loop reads CASSQIVLGLAGGEDNEQFF. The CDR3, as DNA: TGTGCCAGCAGCCAAATCGTTCTGGGACTAGCGGGAGGAGAGGACAATGAGCAGTTCTTC.

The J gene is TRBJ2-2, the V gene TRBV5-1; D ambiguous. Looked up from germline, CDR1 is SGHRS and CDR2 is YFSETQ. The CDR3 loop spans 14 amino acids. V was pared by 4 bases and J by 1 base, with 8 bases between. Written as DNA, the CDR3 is TGCGCCAGCAGCGGCACGGGGAACACCGGGGAGCTGTTTTTT. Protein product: CASSGTGNTGELFF.

The CDR3 loop is CASTPDTTLGEQYF. The CDR3 DNA reads as TGTGCCAGCACCCCCGACACGACCTTGGGCGAGCAGTACTTC. The V gene is TRBV6-1, the J gene TRBJ2-7; D is unclear. Germline V gene data show CDR1 as MNHNS and CDR2 as SASEGT. V lost 7 bases and J lost 6, with 19 bases in between. This CDR3 region has 14 residues.

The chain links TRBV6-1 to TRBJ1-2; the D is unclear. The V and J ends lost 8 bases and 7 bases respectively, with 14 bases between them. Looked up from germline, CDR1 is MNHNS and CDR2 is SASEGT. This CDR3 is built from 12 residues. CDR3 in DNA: TGTGCCAGCTCTCGAGAGGGCTCTGGCTACACCTTC. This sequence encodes CASSREGSGYTF.

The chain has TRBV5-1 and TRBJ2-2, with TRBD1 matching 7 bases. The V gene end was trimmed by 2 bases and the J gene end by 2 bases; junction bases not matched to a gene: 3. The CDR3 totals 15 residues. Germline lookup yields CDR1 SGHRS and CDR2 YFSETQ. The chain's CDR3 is CASSFDRVNTGELFF. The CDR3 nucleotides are TGCGCCAGCAGCTTTGACAGGGTAAACACCGGGGAGCTGTTTTTT.

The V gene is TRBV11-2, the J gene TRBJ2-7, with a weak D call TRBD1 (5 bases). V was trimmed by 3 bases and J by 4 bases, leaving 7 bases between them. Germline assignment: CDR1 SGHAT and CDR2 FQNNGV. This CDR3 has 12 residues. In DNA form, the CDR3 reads TGTGCCAGCAGCTTCCAGGGTTACGAGCAGTACTTC. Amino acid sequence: CASSFQGYEQYF.